The present entry profiles one T cell receptor beta chain with its context. Its matching antigen is unknown. TCRdb keeps only in-frame clones here, not all; method: immunoSEQ multiplex PCR. The table lists roughly 180,000 clones, less than 95% of them singletons. The source of the sample is a study of T cell responses to AZD1222 COVID-19 vaccine. Whole-study results and caveats: Only a handful of individuals given AZD1222 were seropositive at baseline.

The germline V gene encodes CDR1 MNHNS and CDR2 SASEGT. V shed 3 bases and J shed 6 bases, with 17 bases lying between them. This CDR3 has 15 amino acids. The receptor comes from an adult in good health. Source: peripheral blood, taken on day 0 of AZD1222 vaccination. J is TRBJ1-1 and V is TRBV6-1; no clear D. CDR3 DNA: TGTGCCAGCAGTGATTTTCTGGGTTTAATTCCTGAAGCTTTCTTT. Its protein product is CASSDFLGLIPEAFF.